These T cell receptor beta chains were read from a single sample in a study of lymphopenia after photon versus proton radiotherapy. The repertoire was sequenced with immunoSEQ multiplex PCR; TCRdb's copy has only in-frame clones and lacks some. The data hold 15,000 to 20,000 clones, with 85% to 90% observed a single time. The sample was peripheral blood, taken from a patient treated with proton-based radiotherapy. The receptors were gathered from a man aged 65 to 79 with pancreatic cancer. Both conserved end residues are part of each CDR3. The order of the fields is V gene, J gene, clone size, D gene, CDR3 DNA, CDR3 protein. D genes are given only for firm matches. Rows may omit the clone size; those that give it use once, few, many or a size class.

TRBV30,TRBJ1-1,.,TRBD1,TGTGCCTGGAGCGCGACAGGGGACACTGAAGCTTTCTTT,CAWSATGDTEAFF
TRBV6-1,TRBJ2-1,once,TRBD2,TGTGCCAGCAGTGAGGGACTAGCGGGAGGTGATGAGCAGTTCTTC,CASSEGLAGGDEQFF
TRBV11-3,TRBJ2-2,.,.,TGTGCCAGCAGCGGAAGGGGTGCCGGGGAGCTGTTTTTT,CASSGRGAGELFF
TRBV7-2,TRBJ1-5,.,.,TGTGCCAGCAGCTTCGGACTGGGGCCTAGCAATCAGCCCCAGCATTTT,CASSFGLGPSNQPQHF
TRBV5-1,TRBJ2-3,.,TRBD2,TGCGCCAGCAGCTTAGAACTAGCGGGAGTGGCGGATACGCAGTATTTT,CASSLELAGVADTQYF
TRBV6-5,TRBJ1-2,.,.,TGTGCCAGTAGATCTACCTCCGGGACGGCCGGTGGCTACACCTTC,CASRSTSGTAGGYTF
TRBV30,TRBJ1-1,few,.,TGTGCCTGGAGTGTACTAGCGGCGGGGAACACTGAAGCTTTCTTT,CAWSVLAAGNTEAFF
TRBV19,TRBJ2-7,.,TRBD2,TGTGCCAGTACCTCAACCGGGGGGGCTGGAGAGCAGTACTTC,CASTSTGGAGEQYF
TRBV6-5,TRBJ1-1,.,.,TGTGCCAGCAGTTACGGGCGCACTGAAGCTTTCTTT,CASSYGRTEAFF
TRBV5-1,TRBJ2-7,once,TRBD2,TGCGCCAGCAGTCAACTAGCGGGAGGGACCACCGAGCAGTACTTC,CASSQLAGGTTEQYF
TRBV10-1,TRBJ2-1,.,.,TGCGCCAGCAGTGAGTCCCGGGGGACCTACAATGAGCAGTTCTTC,CASSESRGTYNEQFF
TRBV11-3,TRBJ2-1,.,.,TGTGCCAGCAGCCTACTGGCGGGCAATGAGCAGTTCTTC,CASSLLAGNEQFF
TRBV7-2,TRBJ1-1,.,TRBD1,TGTGCCAGCAGCCTTGACAGGGTCAACACTGAAGCTTTCTTT,CASSLDRVNTEAFF
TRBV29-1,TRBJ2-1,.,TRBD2,TGCAGCGGGACGCCGGGACTAGCTCGCAATGAGCAGTTCTTC,CSGTPGLARNEQFF
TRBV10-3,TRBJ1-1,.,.,TGTGCCATCAGTGACCTCCACGGGGATACTGAAGCTTTCTTT,CAISDLHGDTEAFF
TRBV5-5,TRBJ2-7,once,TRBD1,TGTGCCAGCACGGGACAGGGCATATACTACGAGCAGTACTTC,CASTGQGIYYEQYF
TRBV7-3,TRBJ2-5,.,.,TGTGCCAGCAGCTTATATTCGGCAGGGCAAGAGACCCAGTACTTC,CASSLYSAGQETQYF
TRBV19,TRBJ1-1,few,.,TGTGCCTCGGGGGCAGTAATGAACACTGAAGCTTTCTTT,CASGAVMNTEAFF
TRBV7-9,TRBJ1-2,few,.,TGTGCCAGCAGCTTAGTTGGGGCTAACTATGGCTACACCTTC,CASSLVGANYGYTF
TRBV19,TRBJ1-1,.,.,TGTGCCAGTAGTATCTTGACCGGCACTGAAGCTTTCTTT,CASSILTGTEAFF
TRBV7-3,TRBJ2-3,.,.,TGTGCCAGCAGCTTAGAAGTGCCCCGGGGGCAGTATTTT,CASSLEVPRGQYF
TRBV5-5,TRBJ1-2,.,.,TGTGCCAGCAGCTTGCCGACATCCGTTATTACCTATGGCTACACCTTC,CASSLPTSVITYGYTF
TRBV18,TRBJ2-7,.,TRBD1,TGTGCCAGCTCACCAAGGGGGACAGCTGCGGGGCAGTACTTC,CASSPRGTAAGQYF
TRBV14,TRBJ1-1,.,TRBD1,TGTGCCAGCAGCCTAACAGGGGGCTTTAACACTGAAGCTTTCTTT,CASSLTGGFNTEAFF
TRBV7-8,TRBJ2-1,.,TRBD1,TGTGCCAGCAGCTATGGGGGACAGTCCTACAATGAGCAGTTCTTC,CASSYGGQSYNEQFF
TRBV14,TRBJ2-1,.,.,TGTGCCAGCAGCCAAGTCTCCTACAATGAGCAGTTCTTC,CASSQVSYNEQFF
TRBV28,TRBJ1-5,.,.,TGTGCCAGCAGTTTCCCCGGCGGGGGCTCAAGCAATCAGCCCCAGCATTTT,CASSFPGGGSSNQPQHF
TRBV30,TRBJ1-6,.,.,TGTGCCTGGAGTGTCGGCAGCTCCTATAATTCACCCCTCCACTTT,CAWSVGSSYNSPLHF
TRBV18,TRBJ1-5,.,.,TGTGCCAGCTCACCGAGGTCCGGGCACCAGCCCCAGCATTTT,CASSPRSGHQPQHF
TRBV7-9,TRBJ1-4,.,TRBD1,TGTGCCAGCAGCAACGGACAGGACAATGAAAAACTGTTTTTT,CASSNGQDNEKLFF